The next 27 T cell receptor beta chains were all read from a single sample in a study of T cells after yellow fever vaccination. TCRdb used MiXCR to reprocess the 5' RACE reads, holding one entry per CDR3 protein. The sample lists some 320,000 distinct CDR3 sequences, about 8.7% seen once, with 18% in the top ten. This material consisted of PBMCs, taken on the day of the first yellow fever vaccination. The receptors stem from a man between 18 and 29 years old who received the YFV17D yellow fever vaccine.

This clonotype was seen more than once but under ten times. This chain uses TRBV7-2 with TRBJ2-5; the D gene is possibly TRBD1 (5 bases). V shed 8 bases and J shed 4 bases, with 14 bases lying between them. Germline CDR1 SGHTA, CDR2 FQGNSA. CDR3 size: 13 residues. The CDR3, as DNA: TGTGCCAGCGGCAGGGCCCTAAGAGAGACCCAGTACTTC. Amino acids: CASGRALRETQYF.

In this sample, this clonotype turned up many times. One junction end disagrees with the germline gene, perhaps due to a read error. The chain uses TRBV5-1 and TRBJ2-3, with D perhaps TRBD1 (6 bases). The CDR3 covers 14 residues. Per germline, CDR1 SGHRS and CDR2 YFSETQ. The CDR3 DNA sequence: TGTGCCAGCAGCTTAGGACAGAGCACAGATACGCAGTATTTT. Translated, it gives CASSLGQSTDTQYF. The variable domain in full, completed from reference TRBV5-1 and TRBJ2-3, reads KAGVTQTPRYLIKTRGQQVTLSCSPISGHRSVSWYQQTPGQGLQFLFEYFSETQRNKGNFPGRFSGRQFSNSRSEMNVSTLELGDSALYLCASSLGQSTDTQYFGPGTRLTVL.

This clonotype turned up a few times. The rearrangement links TRBV5-1 to TRBJ2-7; no clear D. Deletions cut 1 base from V and 5 bases from J, with 13 bases between. The CDR3 has 14 residues. The germline V gene has CDR1 SGHRS and CDR2 YFSETQ. The CDR3 sequence: CASSLNPGSHEQYV. CDR3 nucleotides: TGCGCCAGCAGCTTGAATCCAGGAAGTCACGAGCAGTACGTC.

The chain links TRBV6-1 to TRBJ2-7; 9 bases fit TRBD2. Germline assignment: CDR1 MNHNS and CDR2 SASEGT. With V trimmed by 5 bases and J by 10 bases, 9 bases remained unmatched. The length of the CDR3 is 13 residues. The CDR3: CASSPGLAVSQYF. The DNA of the CDR3 is TGTGCCAGCAGTCCGGGACTAGCCGTCTCCCAGTACTTC.

This clonotype has just a few counts. V gene TRBV7-9 combines with J gene TRBJ1-5; 9 bases match TRBD1. Germline V gives CDR1 SEHNR, CDR2 FQNEAQ (reference sequence). The CDR3 sequence is 15 residues long. V lost 5 bases to trimming and J lost 6 bases; unmatched junction nucleotides: 8. In nucleotides, the CDR3 is TGTGCCAGCAGCACACTAACAGGGGGCGGTCAGCCCCAGCATTTT. Its translation: CASSTLTGGGQPQHF.

This clonotype came up a few times. The V gene is TRBV4-3, the J gene TRBJ2-1; 12 nucleotides align to TRBD2. The trim removed 1 base at V and 6 bases at J, leaving 7 bases unmatched. The germline CDR1 and CDR2 sequences are LGHNA and YSLEER. The CDR3 is made up of 17 amino acids. The CDR3 sequence: CASSQGPTSGGLNEQFF. CDR3 nucleotide sequence: TGCGCCAGCAGCCAAGGACCGACTAGCGGGGGTCTCAATGAGCAGTTCTTC.

The table lists this clonotype with a few counts. This chain uses TRBV6-2 or TRBV6-3 with TRBJ1-1; TRBD1 might be the D (5 bases). CDR1 is MNHEY, CDR2 SVGEGT, per germline. Trimming removed 7 bases from V and 6 bases from J, with 27 bases in between. CDR3 length: 17 residues. The CDR3: CASTPAKLQRGDPEAFF. CDR3 in DNA: TGTGCCAGCACCCCGGCTAAGTTACAGCGGGGGGACCCTGAAGCTTTCTTT.

This clonotype was counted between two and nine times. The V and J genes are TRBV5-1 and TRBJ1-4, with D perhaps matching TRBD1 (5 bases). The CDR3 totals 13 residues. CDR1 and CDR2 (germline): SGHRS, YFSETQ. The V end lost 5 bases, the J end lost 3 bases, and 8 bases lay between the germline ends. The CDR3 loop reads CASRDTSNEKLFF. In DNA, the CDR3 is TGCGCCAGCAGGGACACTTCTAATGAAAAACTGTTTTTT.

As for this clonotype: A much larger clone lies one base from this, so it may be a read error. CDR3 nucleotides: TGTGCCAGCAGCCAAGTACCACCAGATACGCAGTATTTT. It translates to CASSQVPPDTQYF. The chain joins TRBV14 to TRBJ2-3, with unresolved D. CDR3 length: 13 amino acids. Germline-derived CDR1 and CDR2 are SGHDN and FVKESK. V was trimmed by 1 base and J by 4 bases, leaving 6 bases between them.

This clonotype was seen only a few times. This rearrangement joins TRBV6-1 to TRBJ2-1; 7 nucleotides line up with TRBD1. Germline V CDR1 and CDR2: MNHNS, SASEGT. J gave up 2 bases and V 7 bases, and 11 bases lay outside the gene matches. The length of the CDR3 is 16 residues. CDR3 DNA sequence: TGTGCCAGCACCCACCCGGACAGGTTTACCTACAATGAGCAGTTCTTC. Residues: CASTHPDRFTYNEQFF.

This chain links TRBV15 with TRBJ1-5; 9 nucleotides agree with TRBD1. The CDR3 runs to 15 residues. Trimming took 5 bases from V and 1 from J; bases not matched to a gene: 3. Germline V gene data show CDR1 as LNHNV and CDR2 as YYDKDF (reference sequence). This chain's CDR3 is CATSAQGASNQPQHF. Here the CDR3 DNA reads TGTGCCACCAGCGCACAGGGGGCCAGCAATCAGCCCCAGCATTTT.

This clonotype was recorded at least ten times. This sequence joins TRBV5-1 and TRBJ2-5; tentative D call: TRBD2 (6 bases). V dropped 1 base and J dropped 4 bases, with 8 bases sitting between them. Germline V CDR1 and CDR2: SGHRS, YFSETQ. The CDR3 contains 13 residues. The CDR3 loop is CASSLMGGETQYF. The CDR3 DNA follows: TGCGCCAGCAGCTTGATGGGGGGAGAGACCCAGTACTTC.

The CDR3: CASSQVGSPNEKLFF. The CDR3 DNA follows: TGCGCCAGCAGCCAAGTTGGCAGCCCTAATGAAAAACTGTTTTTT. The chain is built from TRBV4-1 and TRBJ1-4; no clear D gene. V was pared by 1 base and J by 3 bases, with 9 bases between. Germline V CDR1 and CDR2: MGHRA, YSYEKL. The CDR3 length is 15 residues.

This clonotype was detected many times. The chain joins TRBV9 to TRBJ2-7; 7 bases match TRBD1. The CDR3 consists of 13 residues. The germline gives CDR1 SGDLS, CDR2 YYNGEE. J lost 4 bases, V lost 4 bases, and 5 bases had no gene match. CDR3 sequence reads: CASSPGTVYEQYF. The CDR3 DNA reads as TGTGCCAGCAGCCCCGGGACAGTTTACGAGCAGTACTTC. Full variable domain (rest looked up from reference TRBV9 and TRBJ2-7): DSGVTQTPKHLITATGQRVTLRCSPRSGDLSVYWYQQSLDQGLQFLIQYYNGEERAKGNILERFSAQQFPDLHSELNLSSLELGDSALYFCASSPGTVYEQYFGPGTRLTVT.

The chain couples TRBV14 to TRBJ1-6; D gene uncertain. Between the trimmed V and J ends, which lost 4 bases and 13 bases, there was a span of 14 bases. The CDR3 is 13 amino acids. CDR1 SGHDN and CDR2 FVKESK come from the germline V gene. CDR3 nucleotides: TGTGCCAGCAGCCTTCGGCGGGAAACTCCCCTCCACTTT. This translates into CASSLRRETPLHF.

This clonotype occurred a few times. The genes are TRBV19 and TRBJ2-2, with TRBD1 as a possible D gene (6 bases). In germline, CDR1 is LNHDA, CDR2 SQIVND (reference sequence). CDR3 length equals 15 residues. The ends were cut back, 3 bases at V and 0 bases at J, with 8 bases in the middle. The chain's CDR3 is CASSIRDTNTGELFF. The CDR3 DNA follows: TGTGCCAGTAGTATTCGGGACACGAACACCGGGGAGCTGTTTTTT.

A word on this clonotype: One end of the junction varies from germline; a read error may be responsible. DNA for the CDR3: TGCGCCAGCAGCTTCGACGGGAGCGGGGGAGTCTACAATGAGCATTTCTTC. Amino acids: CASSFDGSGGVYNEHFF. The V and J genes are TRBV5-1 and TRBJ2-1; 8 nucleotides agree with TRBD2. CDR3 length: 17 residues. CDR1 and CDR2 (germline): SGHRS, YFSETQ.

This clonotype was found many times. The V gene is TRBV7-2, the J gene TRBJ1-1; no clear D gene. V dropped 1 base and J dropped 2 bases, with 8 bases sitting between them. Per germline, CDR1 SGHTA and CDR2 FQGNSA. The CDR3 consists of 14 residues. The CDR3 reads CASSLGSANTEAFF. CDR3 nucleotide sequence: TGTGCCAGCAGCTTAGGATCAGCTAACACTGAAGCTTTCTTT.

This clonotype was seen more than once but under ten times. This rearrangement joins TRBV20-1 to TRBJ2-5; D might be TRBD1 or TRBD2, each matching 5 bases. Germline CDR1 and CDR2: DFQATT and SNEGSKA (reference sequence). CDR3 length: 16 residues. V lost 5 bases and J 2 bases, leaving 21 bases between the germline ends. The CDR3 region is CSAAPGQQSPQETQYF. DNA for the CDR3: TGCAGTGCTGCGCCGGGGCAACAGAGCCCTCAAGAGACCCAGTACTTC.

The J gene is TRBJ1-2, the V gene TRBV7-8; a possible D gene is TRBD1 (6 bases). This CDR3 comprises 16 residues. Trimming removed 6 bases from V and 2 bases from J, with 19 bases in between. In germline, CDR1 is SGHVS, CDR2 FQNEAQ. This CDR3 reads CASSRLTGLLNYGYTF. CDR3 DNA: TGTGCCAGCAGTCGACTTACAGGGTTATTGAACTATGGCTACACCTTC.

The DNA of the CDR3 is TGCAGCGTTGAAGTTGGGAAGCGGGGGGGGGATACGCAGTATTTT. This sequence encodes CSVEVGKRGGDTQYF. The chain uses TRBV29-1 and TRBJ2-3, with 10 bases aligning to TRBD2. J gave up 6 bases and V 1 base, and 7 bases lay outside the gene matches. Germline V lookup: CDR1 SQVTM, CDR2 ANQGSEA. The CDR3 totals 15 residues.

This clonotype was detected ten times or more. The gene calls are TRBV5-1 and TRBJ2-2; no clear D. The V end lost 0 bases, the J end lost 7 bases, and 7 bases lay between the germline ends. CDR3 size: 13 residues. Germline lookup yields CDR1 SGHRS and CDR2 YFSETQ. The CDR3 bases are TGCGCCAGCAGCTTGGAGGTTCACGGGGAGCTGTTTTTT. Translated, it gives CASSLEVHGELFF.

This clonotype was observed a few times. The chain is built from TRBV10-3 and TRBJ1-2, with D tentatively TRBD1 (5 bases). Germline V gene sequence: CDR1 ENHRY, CDR2 SYGVKD. There are 15 residues in the CDR3. Trimming took 4 bases from V and 1 from J, leaving 13 bases between them. The CDR3 reads CAISVRTDNNYGYTF. The CDR3 region has the DNA TGTGCCATCAGTGTTAGGACGGACAATAACTATGGCTACACCTTC.

This clonotype was counted many times. The CDR3 DNA sequence: TGTGCCACCAGTGATTACCGGACAGCCTATGGCTACACCTTC. It is translated as CATSDYRTAYGYTF. The chain combines TRBV24-1 with TRBJ1-2; possible D gene TRBD1, 6 bases. The CDR3 runs 14 residues. Germline V CDR1 and CDR2: KGHDR, SFDVKD. Trimming left V 2 bases short and J 4 bases short, with 10 bases between.

This clonotype was seen a few times. This chain uses TRBV7-3 with TRBJ2-1; tentative D call: TRBD2 (6 bases). The V gene's germline CDR1 is SGHTA and CDR2 FQGTGA. CDR3 length: 17 residues. Trimming cost V 5 bases and J 7 bases, with 24 bases left between them. Here the CDR3 reads CASSPHPGAPDENEQFF. For the CDR3, the DNA is TGTGCCAGCAGCCCCCACCCGGGAGCACCTGATGAGAATGAGCAGTTCTTC.

The genes are TRBV6-5 and TRBJ2-5; D perhaps matches TRBD1 (6 bases). CDR3 length: 14 amino acids. V lost 3 bases, J lost 4 bases, and 12 bases lay in between. Germline CDR1 and CDR2: MNHEY and SVGAGI. The DNA of the CDR3 is TGTGCCAGCAGTTATCCGGGACACCTAGAGACCCAGTACTTC. This translates into CASSYPGHLETQYF.

The chain employs TRBV12-3 or TRBV12-4 and TRBJ2-6; D might be TRBD1 (5 bases). The CDR3 has 13 residues. V lost 8 bases and J lost 4, with 9 bases in between. CDR3 protein: CASGASGANVLTF. CDR3 sequence (DNA): TGTGCCAGCGGGGCCTCGGGGGCCAACGTCCTGACTTTC.